This TCR beta chain was retrieved from a study of blood T cell repertoires in COVID-19. This clone was seen just once. Trimming pared 5 bases from V and 0 bases from J, leaving 14 bases between. The V gene's germline CDR1 is MNHEY and CDR2 SMNVEV (reference sequence). CDR3 length: 15 residues. Libraries were prepared by immunoSEQ multiplex PCR; TCRdb keeps only in-frame clonotypes and omits some of them. The sample carries over 120,000 clones, approximately 80% recorded once. The chain employs TRBV27 and TRBJ2-7; D perhaps matches TRBD2 (5 bases). This TCR was recovered from a woman of 80 years or more with acute or convalescent COVID-19. The sample taken for sequencing was peripheral blood. The CDR3 DNA reads TGTGCCAGCAGTCCCGGACCCGGAGGCTCCTACGAGCAGTACTTC. It yields the protein CASSPGPGGSYEQYF.